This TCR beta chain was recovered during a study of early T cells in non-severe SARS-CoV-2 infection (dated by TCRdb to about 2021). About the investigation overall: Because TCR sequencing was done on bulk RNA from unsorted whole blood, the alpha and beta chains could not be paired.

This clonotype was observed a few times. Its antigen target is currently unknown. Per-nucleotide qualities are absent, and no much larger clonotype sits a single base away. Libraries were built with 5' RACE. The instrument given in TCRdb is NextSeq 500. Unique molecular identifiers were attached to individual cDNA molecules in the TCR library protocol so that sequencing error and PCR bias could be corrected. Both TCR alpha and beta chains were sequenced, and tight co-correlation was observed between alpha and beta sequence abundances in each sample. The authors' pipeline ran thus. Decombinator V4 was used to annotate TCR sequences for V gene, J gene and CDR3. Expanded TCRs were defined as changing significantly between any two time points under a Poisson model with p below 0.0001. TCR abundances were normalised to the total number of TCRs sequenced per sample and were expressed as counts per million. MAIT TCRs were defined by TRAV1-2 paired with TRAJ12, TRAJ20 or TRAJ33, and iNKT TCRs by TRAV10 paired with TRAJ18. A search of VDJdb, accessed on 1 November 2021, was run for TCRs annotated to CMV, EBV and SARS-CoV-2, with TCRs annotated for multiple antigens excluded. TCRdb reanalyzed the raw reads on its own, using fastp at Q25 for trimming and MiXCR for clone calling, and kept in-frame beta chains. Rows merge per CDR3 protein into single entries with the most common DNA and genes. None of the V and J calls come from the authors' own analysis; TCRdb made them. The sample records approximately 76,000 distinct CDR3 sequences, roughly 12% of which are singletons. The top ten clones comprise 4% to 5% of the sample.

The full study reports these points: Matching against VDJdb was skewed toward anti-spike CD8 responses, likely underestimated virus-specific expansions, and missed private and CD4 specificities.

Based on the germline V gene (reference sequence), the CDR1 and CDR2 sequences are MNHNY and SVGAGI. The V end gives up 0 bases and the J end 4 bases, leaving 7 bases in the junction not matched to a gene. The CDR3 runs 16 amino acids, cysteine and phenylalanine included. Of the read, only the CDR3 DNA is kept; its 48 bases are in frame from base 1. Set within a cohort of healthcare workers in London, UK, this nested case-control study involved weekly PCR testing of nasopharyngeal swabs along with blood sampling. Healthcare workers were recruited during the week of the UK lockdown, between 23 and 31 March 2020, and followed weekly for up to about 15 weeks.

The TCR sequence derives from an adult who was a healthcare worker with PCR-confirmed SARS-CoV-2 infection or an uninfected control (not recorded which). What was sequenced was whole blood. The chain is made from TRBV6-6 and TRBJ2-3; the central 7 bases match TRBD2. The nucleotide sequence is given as TGTGCCAGCAGTTACTCGGGGGACTATCGGGCAGATACGCAGTATTTT. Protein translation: CASSYSGDYRADTQYF.